This T cell receptor (beta chain) was found in a study of T cells in Graves' hyperthyroidism and ophthalmopathy. Regarding the study as a whole: In the blood, most expanded thyroid clonotypes above 0.001 appeared as well.

The CDR3 extends over 14 amino acids. Germline V CDR1 and CDR2: MDHEN, SYDVKM. Trimming pared 3 bases from V and 8 bases from J, leaving 14 bases between. This clonotype was observed at least ten times. The antigen is unknown. The TCR beta CDR3 regions underwent amplification using RNA transcripts as the source. The study used the HTBI primer set for a first-round RT-PCR of the TCR CDR3. One entry per CDR3 protein results from TCRdb running MiXCR on the multiplex PCR reads. The sample includes approximately 600,000 distinct CDR3 sequences, less than 25% of them seen just once. The clonotype originates from a man younger than 45 with Graves' ophthalmopathy. The sample comprised blood. V gene TRBV28 combines with J gene TRBJ2-1; D is ambiguous. CDR3 protein: CASSLDPVRHEQFF. CDR3 bases: TGTGCCAGCAGTTTGGACCCGGTCCGTCATGAGCAGTTCTTC.